The present T cell receptor (beta chain) was sequenced within a study of T-cell reconstitution after alpha-beta-depleted transplantation in children. Study findings and constraints: By about two months after transplant, alpha-beta T cells reportedly arose from several hundred graft clones that had expanded.

In the case of this clonotype: Its target is not known.

Unique molecular identifiers were incorporated during preparation of the TCRbeta library. TCRdb re-called the PCR reads with MiXCR, one entry per CDR3 protein. The profile covers nearly 350,000 distinct CDR3 sequences, with about 16% appearing a single time and about 41% taken by the ten largest. From germline, CDR1 is SQVTM and CDR2 ANQGSEA. V was pared by 3 bases and J by 1 base, with 13 bases between. The CDR3 runs 14 residues. The source is a male patient between 2 and 10 years old who had a stem cell transplant for acute lymphoblastic leukemia, so the T cells may come from the graft donor. This chain uses TRBV29-1 with TRBJ2-7, with D perhaps given as TRBD1 or TRBD2 (5 bases each). The sequencing here drew on PBMCs, mostly from graft donor cells, taken 360 days after TCRalphabeta/CD19-depleted stem cell transplant. The CDR3 loop is CSVESGSQSYEQYF. For the CDR3, the DNA is TGCAGCGTTGAGTCAGGGAGTCAGTCCTACGAGCAGTACTTC.